These 10 T cell receptor beta chains came from one sample sequenced in a study of cytomegalovirus exposure and HLA in healthy donors (dated by TCRdb to 2017 to 2019). Library preparation was by the immunoSEQ multiplex PCR assay. A mixture of 60 forward primers for TCR Vbeta segments and 13 reverse primers for TCR Jbeta segments was used in the multiplex PCR. This immuneACCESS table, as held by TCRdb, lists in-frame sequences with V and J called but not all clones. Of the missing ones, under half trace to an unresolved V gene in checked studies; the others have no known cause. Across this sample there are hundreds of thousands of clones, with over 70% seen only once. The leading ten clones occupy 0.71% of the sample. Material: PBMCs. The receptors were sampled from a boy between 2 and 10 years old in good health and CMV-seronegative.

The rearrangement uses TRBV10-3 and TRBJ2-5; the D gene is possibly TRBD1 (6 bases). This CDR3 is built from 16 residues. Germline V CDR1 and CDR2: ENHRY, SYGVKD. V was shortened by 2 bases and J by 4 bases, with 17 bases between the two germline ends. In DNA, the CDR3 is TGTGCCATCAGTGAGCTGAGCAGGGGCGCGGGAGAGACCCAGTACTTC. Translated: CAISELSRGAGETQYF.

The rearrangement joins TRBV5-4 to TRBJ2-3; 16 bases match TRBD2. The ends lost 4 bases at V and 6 bases at J; junction bases unmatched: 5. The CDR3 sequence is 16 residues long. Looked up from germline, CDR1 is SGHNT and CDR2 is YYREEE (reference sequence). The CDR3 protein is CASSLGLAGGPDTQYF. CDR3 nucleotides: TGTGCCAGCAGCCTGGGACTAGCGGGGGGGCCGGATACGCAGTATTTT.

CDR3 loop: CASSLTSGQPQHF. The CDR3 coding sequence is TGTGCCAGCAGTTTGACATCGGGACAGCCCCAGCATTTT. The chain employs TRBV27 and TRBJ1-5; D not resolved. This CDR3 region has 13 residues. Germline V CDR1 and CDR2: MNHEY, SMNVEV (reference sequence). V lost 3 bases to trimming and J lost 7 bases, with 10 bases between them.

This clone has just one count. This sequence joins TRBV9 and TRBJ1-1; D possibly corresponds to TRBD1 (5 bases). CDR3 size: 14 residues. Per the germline V gene, CDR1 is SGDLS and CDR2 is YYNGEE. The V and J ends lost 0 bases and 1 base respectively, with 7 bases between them. The CDR3 loop is CASSVAGQNTEAFF. The CDR3 bases are TGTGCCAGCAGCGTAGCCGGACAGAACACTGAAGCTTTCTTT.

The rearrangement links TRBV5-1 to TRBJ1-1; the match to TRBD1 covers 11 bases. From germline, CDR1 is SGHRS and CDR2 YFSETQ. There are 15 residues in the CDR3. Unmatched junction bases numbered 9, after V lost 4 bases and J lost 7 bases. CDR3 sequence: CASSARDRGSGEAFF. CDR3 sequence (DNA): TGCGCCAGCAGCGCCCGGGACAGGGGGAGTGGTGAAGCTTTCTTT.

This chain uses TRBV5-1 with TRBJ2-5, with TRBD2 matching 14 bases. Losses at the gene ends were 3 bases for V and 5 bases for J; bases not matched to a gene: 6. The CDR3 sequence is 16 residues long. From germline, CDR1 is SGHRS and CDR2 YFSETQ. CDR3 residues: CASSWGLAGVGETQYF. In nucleotides, the CDR3 is TGCGCCAGCAGCTGGGGACTAGCGGGAGTAGGTGAGACCCAGTACTTC.

The chain carries TRBV30 and TRBJ2-3; D ambiguous. Germline assignment: CDR1 GTSNPN and CDR2 SVGIG (reference sequence). V was clipped by 8 bases and J by 0 bases, with 6 bases between them. The CDR3 sequence is 11 residues long. The CDR3 loop reads CALSSTDTQYF. The CDR3 bases are TGTGCCCTGTCTAGCACAGATACGCAGTATTTT.

V gene TRBV5-1 combines with J gene TRBJ1-1, with 10 bases fitting TRBD1. CDR1 SGHRS and CDR2 YFSETQ come from the germline V gene. CDR3 size: 14 residues. The junction had 5 bases not matched to a gene; V was cut back by 4 bases and J by 5 bases. Here the CDR3 reads CASSLTGGETEAFF. As DNA, the CDR3 is TGCGCCAGCAGCCTGACAGGGGGCGAGACTGAAGCTTTCTTT.

The chain recombines TRBV29-1 with TRBJ2-5; 10 bases align to TRBD2. The CDR3 length is 13 residues. Germline V gene data show CDR1 as SQVTM and CDR2 as ANQGSEA. The V segment lost 3 bases and the J segment 4 bases; nucleotides outside the gene matches: 2. DNA of the CDR3: TGCAGCGTTGATTTAGCGGGGGGAGAGACCCAGTACTTC. This translates into CSVDLAGGETQYF.

This chain uses TRBV19 with TRBJ1-2; maybe TRBD1 (6 bases). The V gene lost 7 bases and the J gene lost 0 bases, with 12 bases spanning the gap. This CDR3 spans 14 amino acids. The germline V gene encodes CDR1 LNHDA and CDR2 SQIVND (reference sequence). The DNA of the CDR3 is TGTGCCAGTATGGGGGCAGAACCTAACTATGGCTACACCTTC. Protein product: CASMGAEPNYGYTF.